Detailed here is one T cell receptor (beta chain). The antigen remains unidentified. Produced via immunoSEQ multiplex PCR; TCRdb's table is partial and in-frame only. The table lists about 41,000 clones, approximately 84% of them singletons. This entry is derived from a study of CD4 T cells in relation to SARS-CoV-2 and coronaviruses. On the study more broadly: TCR beta CDR3s were sequenced after approximately ten-day antigen culture of PBMCs. Convalescent patients were fewer than ten males and a few females; two were Hispanic.

For approximately eleven days, roughly 100,000 sorted CD4+ cells grew with T cell-depleted PBMCs and CEF. This CDR3 region has 18 residues. Germline V CDR1 and CDR2: SGHVS, FQNEAQ. The V and J ends lost 5 bases and 0 bases, in that order; junction bases with no gene match: 14. Whole-study results and caveats: Approximately 65% of donors had memory CD4+ clonotypes crossrecognizing SARS-CoV-2 and common cold coronavirus spike.

The clonotype was recovered from an adult with COVID-19. Sequenced input: naive CD4+ T cells from PBMCs, cultured in vitro. Subset reported: naive CD4+ T cells isolated by negative enrichment. The rearrangement uses TRBV7-8 and TRBJ2-3; TRBD2 agrees at 7 bases. This CDR3 reads CASSVLGLPLTSTDTQYF. In DNA, the CDR3 is TGTGCCAGCAGCGTTTTGGGACTACCCCTCACTAGCACAGATACGCAGTATTTT.